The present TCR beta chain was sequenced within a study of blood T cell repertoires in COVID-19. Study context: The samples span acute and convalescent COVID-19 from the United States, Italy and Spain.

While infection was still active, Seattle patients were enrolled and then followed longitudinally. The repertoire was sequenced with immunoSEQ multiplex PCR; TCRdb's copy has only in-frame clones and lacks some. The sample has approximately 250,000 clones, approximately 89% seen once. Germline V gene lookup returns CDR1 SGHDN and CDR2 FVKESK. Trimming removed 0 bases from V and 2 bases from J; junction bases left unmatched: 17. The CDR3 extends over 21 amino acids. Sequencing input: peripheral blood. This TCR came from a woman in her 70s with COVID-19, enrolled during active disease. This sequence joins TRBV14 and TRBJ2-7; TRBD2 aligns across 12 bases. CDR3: CASSQEGRFGTSGSSTYEQYF. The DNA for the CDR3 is TGTGCCAGCAGCCAAGAAGGCAGGTTTGGGACTAGCGGGTCCAGTACCTACGAGCAGTACTTC.